This is a list of T cell receptor beta chains from one sample in a study of T cell responses to AZD1222 COVID-19 vaccine. Only in-frame clones appear in the TCRdb table, and some are missing; sequencing was by immunoSEQ multiplex PCR. The table records around 130,000 clones, 80% to 90% of them present only once. Sequenced material: peripheral blood, taken on day 0 of AZD1222 vaccination. These TCRs come from an adult in good health. Both conserved end residues are part of each CDR3. Fields, in order: D gene, clone size, J gene, V gene, CDR3 DNA, CDR3 protein. D genes are given only for firm matches. Some rows mark clone size as missing; the rest say once, few, many or name a class of expanded clone.

>TRBD2|NA|TRBJ2-2|TRBV5-4
TGTGCCAGCAGCTCGGTGGGACTAGCGGGAGCCCAGGCCGCCGGGGAGCTGTTTTTT
CASSSVGLAGAQAAGELFF
>NA|NA|TRBJ1-6|TRBV19
TGTGCCAGTAGTATTACGCGGGTAGGATCACCCCTCCACTTT
CASSITRVGSPLHF
>NA|NA|TRBJ2-4|TRBV5-1
TGCGCCAGCAGCTTGGTACCGGGGGTCGGGGCCAAAAACATTCAGTACTTC
CASSLVPGVGAKNIQYF
>NA|NA|TRBJ1-1|TRBV28
TGTGCCAGCAGTTTCTCCGGGGAGCACACTGAAGCTTTCTTT
CASSFSGEHTEAFF
>TRBD2|NA|TRBJ2-1|TRBV11-3
TGTGCCAGCAGCTTAGATCGGCGGGGGGAGGTTCGAGGTGAGCAGTTCTTC
CASSLDRRGEVRGEQFF
>NA|NA|TRBJ1-2|TRBV7-8
TGTGCCAGCAGCTCTCAGTCGAACTATGGCTACACCTTC
CASSSQSNYGYTF
>NA|NA|TRBJ1-2|TRBV29-1
TGCAGCGTTGCCCAGGGACGTTGGGATGGCTACACCTTC
CSVAQGRWDGYTF
>TRBD2|NA|TRBJ2-1|TRBV10-3
TGTGCCATCAGTGAGTCAGGACTAGTTAGGGCGGCGCACAATGAGCAGTTCTTC
CAISESGLVRAAHNEQFF
>NA|NA|TRBJ2-2|TRBV18
TGTGCCAGCTCACCACCGAGCGGTTACACCGGGGAGCTGTTTTTT
CASSPPSGYTGELFF
>TRBD2|NA|TRBJ2-3|TRBV7-6
TGTGCCAGCAGCTTAGATGGGCGGATAGCGGGGGGCGGGGCAGATACGCAGTATTTT
CASSLDGRIAGGGADTQYF
>TRBD2|few|TRBJ2-5|TRBV20-1
TGCAGTGCTAGTAGCTACGCCGCGGGAGCTGAGACCCAGTACTTC
CSASSYAAGAETQYF
>NA|NA|TRBJ2-6|TRBV11-2
TGTGCCAGCAGCTCCTTTTTGTCTGGGGCCAACGTCCTGACTTTC
CASSSFLSGANVLTF
>NA|NA|TRBJ1-2|TRBV11-2
TGTGCCAGCAGCTTAACTCCCGAAGCCTATGGCTACACCTTC
CASSLTPEAYGYTF
>NA|NA|TRBJ2-3|TRBV12-3/TRBV12-4
TGTGCCAGTCAATCGGCGGTGGATACGCAGTATTTT
CASQSAVDTQYF
>NA|NA|TRBJ1-2|TRBV24-1
TGTGCCACCAGTGATTTGCGGGGTTATGGCTACACCTTC
CATSDLRGYGYTF
>TRBD2|NA|TRBJ2-7|TRBV19
TGTGCCAGTAGTATAGCCAGGACTAGCGGGAGGATCTCCTACGAGCAGTACTTC
CASSIARTSGRISYEQYF
>TRBD1|NA|TRBJ1-5|TRBV19
TGTGCCAGTAGTGCTAGGGGGCGCCTGAATCAGCCCCAGCATTTT
CASSARGRLNQPQHF
>TRBD2|NA|TRBJ2-7|TRBV27
TGTGCCAGCAGTTTAACGCGGGAGGGGGACGAGCAGTACTTC
CASSLTREGDEQYF
>NA|NA|TRBJ2-7|TRBV4-2
TGTGCCAGCAGCCAAGAGGCGGCTAGAACCTACGAGCAGTACTTC
CASSQEAARTYEQYF
>NA|few|TRBJ1-1|TRBV7-3
TGTGCCAGCAGCTTAACTGGTCAGCCAAAGACGATGAACACTGAAGCTTTCTTT
CASSLTGQPKTMNTEAFF
>NA|NA|TRBJ1-6|TRBV28
TGTGCCAGCAGTTTAAGACAGGACTCCTATAATTCACCCCTCCACTTT
CASSLRQDSYNSPLHF
>NA|NA|TRBJ2-5|TRBV7-3
TGTGCCAGCAGCTCGACAGGGAGGTCAGAGACCCAGTACTTC
CASSSTGRSETQYF
>TRBD1|NA|TRBJ1-5|TRBV19
TGTGCCAGTAGTCTCACGACAGGGAGCAATCAGCCCCAGCATTTT
CASSLTTGSNQPQHF
>TRBD1|NA|TRBJ2-1|TRBV6-5
TGTGCCAGCAGCCCGGGACAGCCAAATGGGGAGCAGTTCTTC
CASSPGQPNGEQFF
>TRBD2|once|TRBJ2-3|TRBV18
TGTGCCAGCTCCTCGGCTAGCGGAAGCACAGATACGCAGTATTTT
CASSSASGSTDTQYF
>NA|NA|TRBJ1-6|TRBV16
TGTGCCAGCAGCCTTGACAGTTTGAATTCACCCCTCCACTTT
CASSLDSLNSPLHF
>TRBD1|NA|TRBJ1-5|TRBV30
TGTGCCTGGAGTGGGACAGGTAATCAGCCCCAGCATTTT
CAWSGTGNQPQHF
>NA|NA|TRBJ2-7|TRBV12-3/TRBV12-4
TGTGCCAGCAGTTTAGACAGCTACTACGAGCAGTACTTC
CASSLDSYYEQYF
>TRBD1|NA|TRBJ2-2|TRBV27
TGTGCCAGCAGTGGACAGGGGAGCCCCACCGGGGAGCTGTTTTTT
CASSGQGSPTGELFF
>TRBD1|few|TRBJ1-2|TRBV6-5
TGTGCCAGCAGTTACAGGGGGCTAGGCTATGGCTACACCTTC
CASSYRGLGYGYTF
>NA|once|TRBJ2-7|TRBV6-1
TGTGCCAGCAGTGAATCGGTCAGGGACTACGAGCAGTACTTC
CASSESVRDYEQYF
>TRBD2|NA|TRBJ2-1|TRBV7-2
TGTGCCAGCACCGGCGGACTAGCGGGGGGGGTCTTC
CASTGGLAGGVF
>NA|few|TRBJ1-4|TRBV3-1/TRBV3-2
TGTGCCAGCGCCGTCGGTGGATCTAATGAAAAACTGTTTTTT
CASAVGGSNEKLFF
>TRBD1|NA|TRBJ1-2|TRBV11-3
TGTGCCAGCAGCCCGAGACAGGGTTTGAGAGGCTACACCTTC
CASSPRQGLRGYTF
>NA|NA|TRBJ1-2|TRBV7-2
TGTGCCAGCAGCTTGAAGGAGGTAGGAGGCTACACCTTC
CASSLKEVGGYTF
>TRBD1|NA|TRBJ2-7|TRBV2
TGTGCCAGCGGCCAAAAGACAGGGGCTTACGAGCAGTACTTC
CASGQKTGAYEQYF